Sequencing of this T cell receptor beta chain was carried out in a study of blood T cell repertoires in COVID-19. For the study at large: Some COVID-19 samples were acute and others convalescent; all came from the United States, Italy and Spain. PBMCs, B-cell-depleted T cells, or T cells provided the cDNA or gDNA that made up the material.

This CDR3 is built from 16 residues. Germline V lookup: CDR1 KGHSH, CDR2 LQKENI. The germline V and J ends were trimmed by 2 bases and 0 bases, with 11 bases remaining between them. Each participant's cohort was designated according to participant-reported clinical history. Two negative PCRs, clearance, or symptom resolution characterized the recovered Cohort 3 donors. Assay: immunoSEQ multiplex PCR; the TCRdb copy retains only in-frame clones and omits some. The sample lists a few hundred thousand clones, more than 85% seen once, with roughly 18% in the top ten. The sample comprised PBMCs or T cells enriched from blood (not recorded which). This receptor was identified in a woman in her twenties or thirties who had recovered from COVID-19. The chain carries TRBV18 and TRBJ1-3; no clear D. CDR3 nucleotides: TGTGCCAGCTCACCATACACGTACAGCTCTGGAAACACCATATATTTT. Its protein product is CASSPYTYSSGNTIYF.